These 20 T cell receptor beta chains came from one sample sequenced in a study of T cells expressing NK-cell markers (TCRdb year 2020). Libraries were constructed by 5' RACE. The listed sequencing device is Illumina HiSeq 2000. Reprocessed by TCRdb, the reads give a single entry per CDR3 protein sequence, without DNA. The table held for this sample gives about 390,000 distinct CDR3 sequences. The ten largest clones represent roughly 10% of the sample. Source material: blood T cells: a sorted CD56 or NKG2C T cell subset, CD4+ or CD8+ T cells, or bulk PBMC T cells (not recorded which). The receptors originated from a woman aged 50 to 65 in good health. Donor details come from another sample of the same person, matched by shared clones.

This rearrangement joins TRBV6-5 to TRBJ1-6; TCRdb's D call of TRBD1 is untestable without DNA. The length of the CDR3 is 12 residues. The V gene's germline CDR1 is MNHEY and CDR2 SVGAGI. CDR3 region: CASRGGNSPLHF.

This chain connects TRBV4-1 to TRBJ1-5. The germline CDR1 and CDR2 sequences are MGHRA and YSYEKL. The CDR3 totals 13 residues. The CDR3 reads CASSQVEGQPQHF.

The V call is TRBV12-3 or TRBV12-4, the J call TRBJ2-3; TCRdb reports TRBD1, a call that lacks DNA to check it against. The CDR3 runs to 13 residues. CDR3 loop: CASSGTGRHTQYF.

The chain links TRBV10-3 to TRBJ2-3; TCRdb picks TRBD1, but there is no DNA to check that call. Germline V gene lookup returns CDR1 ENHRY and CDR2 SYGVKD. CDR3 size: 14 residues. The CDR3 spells CAISVGQLTDTQYF.

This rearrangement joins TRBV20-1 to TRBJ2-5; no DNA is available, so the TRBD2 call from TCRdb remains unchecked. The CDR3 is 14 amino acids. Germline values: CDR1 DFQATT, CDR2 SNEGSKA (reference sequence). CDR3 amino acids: CSARGPDGRATQYF.

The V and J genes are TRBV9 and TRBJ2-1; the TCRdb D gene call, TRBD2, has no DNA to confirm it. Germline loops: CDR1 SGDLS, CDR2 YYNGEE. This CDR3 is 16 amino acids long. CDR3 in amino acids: CASSVGLASGYNEQFF.

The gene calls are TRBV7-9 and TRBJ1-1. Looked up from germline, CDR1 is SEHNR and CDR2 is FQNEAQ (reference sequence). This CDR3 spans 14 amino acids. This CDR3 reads CASSLGFVSTEAFF.

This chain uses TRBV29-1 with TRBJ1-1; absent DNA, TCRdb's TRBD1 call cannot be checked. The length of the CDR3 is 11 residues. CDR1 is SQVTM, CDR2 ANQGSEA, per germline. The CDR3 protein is CSGTENTEAFF.

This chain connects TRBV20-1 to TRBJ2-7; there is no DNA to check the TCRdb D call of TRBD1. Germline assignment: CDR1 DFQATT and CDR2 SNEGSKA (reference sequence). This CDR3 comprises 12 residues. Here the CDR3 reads CSALRGAHEQYF.

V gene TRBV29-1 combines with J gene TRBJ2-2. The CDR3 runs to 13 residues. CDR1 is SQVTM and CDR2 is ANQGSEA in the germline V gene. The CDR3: CSVEVMSTGELFF.

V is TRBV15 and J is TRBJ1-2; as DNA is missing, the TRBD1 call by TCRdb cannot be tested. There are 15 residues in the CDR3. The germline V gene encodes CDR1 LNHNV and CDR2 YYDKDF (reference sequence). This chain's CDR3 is CATSAGQGLPYGYTF.

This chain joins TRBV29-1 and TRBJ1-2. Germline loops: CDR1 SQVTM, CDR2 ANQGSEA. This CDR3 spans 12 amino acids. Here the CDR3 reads CSAGPRLEGYTF.

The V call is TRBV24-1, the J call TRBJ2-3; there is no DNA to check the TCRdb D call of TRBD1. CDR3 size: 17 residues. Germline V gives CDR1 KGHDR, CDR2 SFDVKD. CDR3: CATSDVTTGPSTDTQYF.

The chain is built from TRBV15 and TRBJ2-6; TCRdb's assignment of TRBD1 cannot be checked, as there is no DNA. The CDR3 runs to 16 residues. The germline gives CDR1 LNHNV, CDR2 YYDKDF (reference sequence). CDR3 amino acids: CATSSRTGAGANVLTF.

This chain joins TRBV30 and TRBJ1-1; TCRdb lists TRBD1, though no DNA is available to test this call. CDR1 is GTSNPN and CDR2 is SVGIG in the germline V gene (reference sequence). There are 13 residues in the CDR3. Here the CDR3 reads CAWNTGVDTEAFF. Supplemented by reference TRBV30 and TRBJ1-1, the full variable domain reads SQTIHQWPATLVQPVGSPLSLECTVEGTSNPNLYWYRQAAGRGLQLLFYSVGIGQISSEVPQNLSASRPQDRQFILSSKKLLLSDSGFYLCAWNTGVDTEAFFGQGTRLTVV.

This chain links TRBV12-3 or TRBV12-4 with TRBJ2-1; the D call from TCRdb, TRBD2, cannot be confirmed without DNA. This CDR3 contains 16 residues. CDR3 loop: CASSPLQRGSYNEQFF.

CDR3 residues: CAIRDGSNTEAFF. The rearrangement joins TRBV10-3 to TRBJ1-1. The CDR3 consists of 13 residues. Germline assignment: CDR1 ENHRY and CDR2 SYGVKD.

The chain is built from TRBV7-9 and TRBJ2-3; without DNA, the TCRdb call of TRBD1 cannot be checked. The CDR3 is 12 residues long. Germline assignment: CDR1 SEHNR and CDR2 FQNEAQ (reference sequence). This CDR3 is CASTWGSDTQYF.

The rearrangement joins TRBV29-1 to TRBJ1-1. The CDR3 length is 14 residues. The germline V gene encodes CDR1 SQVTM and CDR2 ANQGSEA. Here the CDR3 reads CSVASGVANTEAFF.

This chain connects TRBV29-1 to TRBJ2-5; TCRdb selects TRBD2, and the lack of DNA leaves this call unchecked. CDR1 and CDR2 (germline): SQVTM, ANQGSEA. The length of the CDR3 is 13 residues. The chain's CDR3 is CSALKAGTWAQYF.